This is a list of T cell receptor beta chains from one sample in a study of T cells after yellow fever vaccination. TCRdb independently ran MiXCR on the 5' RACE reads; one entry per CDR3 protein. The sample includes about 85,000 distinct CDR3 sequences, less than 15% of them seen just once. The sample in question was CD8+ T cells not binding an NS4B(214-222) dextramer, sorted from PBMCs, obtained about 20 days after the first yellow fever vaccination. The source is a man aged 18 to 29 who received the YFV17D yellow fever vaccine. Each CDR3 is given with its conserved first and last residue. The order of the fields is D gene, J gene, clone size, V gene, CDR3 DNA, CDR3 protein. A D gene is named only where the DNA matches it firmly. Clone size is given for some rows only: seen once, a few or many times, or a class if the clone is expanded.

NA | TRBJ2-1 | NA | TRBV11-2 | TGTGCCAGCAGCTTAGTTCGCTCGGGGCTATACAATGAGCAGTTCTTC | CASSLVRSGLYNEQFF
NA | TRBJ1-2 | few | TRBV6-5 | TGTGCCAGCAGTTTGACAGGTTTAGGGTATGGCTACACCTTC | CASSLTGLGYGYTF
NA | TRBJ2-3 | few | TRBV6-2/TRBV6-3 | TGTGCCAGCAGTTACGCGGTCCAAAATACGCAGTATTTT | CASSYAVQNTQYF
NA | TRBJ2-7 | few | TRBV20-1 | TGCAGTGCTACACAGGGCTACGAGCAGTACTTC | CSATQGYEQYF
TRBD2 | TRBJ2-3 | few | TRBV20-1 | TGCAGTGCCCCGACCCTAGCGGGGGGGCCTTATACGCAGTATTTT | CSAPTLAGGPYTQYF
NA | TRBJ2-3 | few | TRBV7-6 | TGTGCCAGCAGCCAACTGGGGGACGGGGAGGCACCAGATACGCAGTATTTT | CASSQLGDGEAPDTQYF
TRBD2 | TRBJ2-1 | few | TRBV20-1 | TGCAGTGCTAGAGGGACTAGCGGGATGTACAATGAGCAGTTCTTC | CSARGTSGMYNEQFF
TRBD1 | TRBJ2-5 | NA | TRBV28 | TGTGCCAGCAGTTCGACAGGGGGGCGAGAGACCCAGTACTTC | CASSSTGGRETQYF
NA | TRBJ2-5 | NA | TRBV4-1 | TGCGCCAGCAGCCAAGAGTCGACAGGCGGGGAGACCCAGTACTTC | CASSQESTGGETQYF
TRBD1 | TRBJ1-4 | NA | TRBV7-9 | TGTGCCAGCAGCTCTCGACAGGGAGGAGAAAAACTGTTTTTT | CASSSRQGGEKLFF
NA | TRBJ1-1 | NA | TRBV7-8 | TGTGCCAGCAGCTCGACAGGAATCGACACTGAAGCTTTCTTT | CASSSTGIDTEAFF
TRBD1 | TRBJ2-7 | few | TRBV27 | TGTGCCAGCAGTTTAAGTGGGACAGCCTACGAGCAGTACTTC | CASSLSGTAYEQYF
NA | TRBJ2-5 | few | TRBV7-9 | TGTGCCAGCAGCTTCGGAGGTACAGGCCCTCGGAAAACCCAGTACTTC | CASSFGGTGPRKTQYF
NA | TRBJ1-5 | NA | TRBV20-1 | TGCAGTGCTAGAGACGGGAATCAGCCCCAGCATTTT | CSARDGNQPQHF
TRBD1 | TRBJ1-1 | few | TRBV29-1 | TGCAGCGTTGAGGGGGTCGGGACAGAAAACACTGAAGCTTTCTTT | CSVEGVGTENTEAFF
NA | TRBJ2-3 | NA | TRBV29-1 | TGCAGCGTAGAATCCAGGGGTAGCGGAAGCACAGATACGCAGTATTTT | CSVESRGSGSTDTQYF
NA | TRBJ2-5 | many | TRBV6-5 | TGTGCCAGCAGTTACCTGGGGGGAGAGACCCAGTACTTC | CASSYLGGETQYF
TRBD1 | TRBJ2-3 | few | TRBV20-1 | TGCAGTGCTAGAGACTACCGGGACAGCCTTCCCGATACGCAGTATTTT | CSARDYRDSLPDTQYF
TRBD2 | TRBJ2-7 | NA | TRBV7-9 | TGTGCCAGCAGCTTGGCCGGGGGGGAGCGCGAGCAGTACTTC | CASSLAGGEREQYF
NA | TRBJ2-3 | few | TRBV6-6 | TGTGCCAGCATCCGCATCCCCACAGATACGCAGTATTTT | CASIRIPTDTQYF
NA | TRBJ1-5 | NA | TRBV20-1 | TGCAGTGCTAGAGATATTCAGGTCCCGACAGATCAGCCCCAGCATTTT | CSARDIQVPTDQPQHF
NA | TRBJ2-1 | few | TRBV28 | TGTGCCAGCAGTTCCCCTACCCGCCGGCAGGGAGTCGGGAATGAGCAGTTCTTC | CASSSPTRRQGVGNEQFF
NA | TRBJ1-1 | NA | TRBV7-6 | TGTGCCAGCAGCCCCAGTTCTGGGATGAACACTGAAGCTTTCTTT | CASSPSSGMNTEAFF
NA | TRBJ2-1 | few | TRBV9 | TGTGCCAGCAGCGCGGTGGGGTACGAGCAGTTCTTC | CASSAVGYEQFF
NA | TRBJ1-5 | NA | TRBV12-3/TRBV12-4 | TGTGCCAGCACCCCCGGACCGCCGAATCAGCCCCAGCATTTT | CASTPGPPNQPQHF
TRBD1 | TRBJ1-2 | few | TRBV7-9 | TGTGCCAGCAGTTCGCACCGGGACAGAGCAATCTATGGCTACACCTTC | CASSSHRDRAIYGYTF
NA | TRBJ2-1 | many | TRBV14 | TGTGCCAGCAGCCAAGTGGCAGACAATGAGCAGTTCTTC | CASSQVADNEQFF
TRBD2 | TRBJ2-3 | NA | TRBV7-9 | TGTGCCAGCAGCTCGACCGGGGGGGCTAGCACAGATACGCAGTATTTT | CASSSTGGASTDTQYF
NA | TRBJ1-3 | few | TRBV4-1 | TGCGCCAGCAGCCAAGCTGGCGGAAACACCATATATTTT | CASSQAGGNTIYF
TRBD2 | TRBJ2-5 | NA | TRBV6-1 | TGTGCCAGCAGCCCAACTAGCGGGGGTGGTCAAGAGACCCAGTACTTC | CASSPTSGGGQETQYF
NA | TRBJ1-4 | NA | TRBV2 | TGTGCCAGCAGTGATATCCCGCTTCAGTCCGATGAAAAACTGTTTTTT | CASSDIPLQSDEKLFF
NA | TRBJ2-2 | few | TRBV20-1 | TGCAGTGCTAGAGATGACAGTAACACCGGGGAGCTGTTTTTT | CSARDDSNTGELFF
NA | TRBJ1-1 | many | TRBV11-2 | TGTGCCAGCAGCGTAGGCACTGAAGCTTTCTTT | CASSVGTEAFF
NA | TRBJ2-2 | few | TRBV9 | TGTGCCAGCAGCGTTGGCGGGCTCGGGGAGCTGTTTTTT | CASSVGGLGELFF
TRBD2 | TRBJ2-2 | medium-sized | TRBV4-2 | TGTGCCAGCAGCCAAGATCCGGGGGGGGCCACCGGGGAGCTGTTTTTT | CASSQDPGGATGELFF
TRBD2 | TRBJ2-3 | few | TRBV11-2 | TGTGCCAGCAGCTTGTCAGCGGGGGGATACACAGATACGCAGTATTTT | CASSLSAGGYTDTQYF